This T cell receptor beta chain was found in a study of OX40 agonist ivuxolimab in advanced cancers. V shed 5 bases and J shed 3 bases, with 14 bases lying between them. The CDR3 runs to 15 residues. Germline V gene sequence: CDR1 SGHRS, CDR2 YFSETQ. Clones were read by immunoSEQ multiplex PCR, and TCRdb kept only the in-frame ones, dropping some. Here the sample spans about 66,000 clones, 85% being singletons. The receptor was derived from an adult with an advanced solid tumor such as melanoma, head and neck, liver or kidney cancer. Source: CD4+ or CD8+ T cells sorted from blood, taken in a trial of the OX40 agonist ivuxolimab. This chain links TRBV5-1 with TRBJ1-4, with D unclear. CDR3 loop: CASSSPESSNEKLFF. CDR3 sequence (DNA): TGCGCCAGCAGTTCCCCGGAGAGTTCTAATGAAAAACTGTTTTTT. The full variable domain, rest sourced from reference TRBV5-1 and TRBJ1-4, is KAGVTQTPRYLIKTRGQQVTLSCSPISGHRSVSWYQQTPGQGLQFLFEYFSETQRNKGNFPGRFSGRQFSNSRSEMNVSTLELGDSALYLCASSSPESSNEKLFFGSGTQLSVL.